The 25 T cell receptor beta chains below come from one sample, sequenced in a study of OX40 agonist ivuxolimab in advanced cancers. Produced via immunoSEQ multiplex PCR; TCRdb's table is partial and in-frame only. The data hold 90,000 to 100,000 clones, with around nine tenths observed a single time. The sample in question was CD4+ or CD8+ T cells sorted from blood, obtained in a trial of the OX40 agonist ivuxolimab. The receptor source for this set is an adult with an advanced solid tumor such as melanoma, head and neck, liver or kidney cancer.

The J gene is TRBJ1-5, the V gene TRBV7-2; no definite D call. Germline CDR1 is SGHTA and CDR2 is FQGNSA. V was clipped by 2 bases and J by 6 bases, with 8 bases between them. This CDR3 spans 13 amino acids. The CDR3 DNA is TGTGCCAGCAGCTTAACCGACCGTCAGCCCCAGCATTTT. Translated, it gives CASSLTDRQPQHF.

J is TRBJ1-4 and V is TRBV27; D is uncertain. CDR1 is MNHEY, CDR2 SMNVEV, per germline (reference sequence). Trimming removed 8 bases from V and 6 bases from J, with 13 bases in between. This CDR3 is 13 amino acids long. CDR3 DNA sequence: TGTGCCAGCGGGTATCGGCCATATGAAAAACTGTTTTTT. This gives the protein CASGYRPYEKLFF.

The chain uses TRBV23-1 and TRBJ2-7; D gene unclear. TRBV23-1 is treated as an ORF (open reading frame) with a function not yet certain. Trimming took off 8 bases at V and 0 bases at J, with 20 bases between the two ends. The CDR3 is 16 amino acids. The CDR3 sequence: CASSPDKLSLSYEQYV. In nucleotides, the CDR3 is TGCGCCAGCTCCCCGGATAAGCTTTCCCTCTCCTACGAGCAGTACGTC.

The rearrangement links TRBV5-1 to TRBJ2-7; no firm D call. V was cut by 8 bases and J by 0 bases, with 12 bases left in between. The V gene's germline CDR1 is SGHRS and CDR2 YFSETQ. CDR3 length: 13 residues. The CDR3 coding sequence is TGCGCCAGTCGTTTAGGGTCCTCCTACGAGCAGTACTTC. Translation: CASRLGSSYEQYF.

This chain's CDR3 is CASSSGPNSNSPLHF. CDR3 nucleotides: TGCGCCAGCAGCTCGGGGCCTAACTCGAATTCACCCCTCCACTTT. The chain links TRBV5-1 to TRBJ1-6, with D possibly matching TRBD1 (5 bases). The CDR3 contains 15 residues. The V gene lost 3 bases and the J gene lost 7 bases, with 14 bases spanning the gap. The germline V gene has CDR1 SGHRS and CDR2 YFSETQ.

The chain joins TRBV7-6 to TRBJ2-2; TRBD2 matches at 8 bases. CDR1 is SGHVS and CDR2 is FNYEAQ in the germline V gene. V lost 5 bases and J lost 0; bases outside the gene matches: 2. This CDR3 spans 15 amino acids. CDR3 bases: TGTGCCAGCAGCCAGACTAGCGCGAACACCGGGGAGCTGTTTTTT. Its translation is CASSQTSANTGELFF. Full variable domain (rest looked up from reference TRBV7-6 and TRBJ2-2): GAGVSQSPRYKVTKRGQDVALRCDPISGHVSLYWYRQALGQGPEFLTYFNYEAQQDKSGLPNDRFSAERPEGSISTLTIQRTEQRDSAMYRCASSQTSANTGELFFGEGSRLTVL.

The chain has TRBV28 and TRBJ1-2; D might be TRBD1 (6 bases). Germline V gene data show CDR1 as MDHEN and CDR2 as SYDVKM. V lost 8 bases, J lost 3 bases, and 19 bases lay in between. The length of the CDR3 is 15 residues. The CDR3 bases are TGTGCCAGCGCCCGGGGTGGGCCAGGGGACTATGGCTACACCTTC. As protein: CASARGGPGDYGYTF.

This sequence joins TRBV2 and TRBJ1-4; the D is unclear. The CDR3 has 15 amino acids. The V end lost 1 base, the J end lost 10 bases, and 16 bases lay between the germline ends. Germline CDR1 SNHLY, CDR2 FYNNEI. For the CDR3, the DNA is TGTGCCAGCAGTGAAGTTGTCCCTAGGAGGGTAAAACTGTTTTTT. Translating it yields CASSEVVPRRVKLFF.

This chain connects TRBV5-1 to TRBJ2-2; 8 bases match TRBD2. V lost 1 base, J lost 8 bases, and 13 bases stayed unmatched. The V gene's germline CDR1 is SGHRS and CDR2 YFSETQ. The CDR3 contains 17 residues. CDR3 in DNA: TGCGCCAGCAGCTTGAGGGTTACTAGCGGAAACCCGGGGGAGCTGTTTTTT. It specifies CASSLRVTSGNPGELFF. Drawing the rest from reference TRBV5-1 and TRBJ2-2, the complete variable domain is KAGVTQTPRYLIKTRGQQVTLSCSPISGHRSVSWYQQTPGQGLQFLFEYFSETQRNKGNFPGRFSGRQFSNSRSEMNVSTLELGDSALYLCASSLRVTSGNPGELFFGEGSRLTVL.

The V gene is TRBV7-3, the J gene TRBJ2-1; the match to TRBD2 covers 7 bases. The CDR3 consists of 15 residues. Germline CDR1 is SGHTA and CDR2 is FQGTGA. J gave up 2 bases and V 5 bases, and 6 bases lay outside the gene matches. The CDR3 reads CASSIGTTTYNEQFF. In DNA, the CDR3 is TGTGCCAGCAGCATCGGGACTACTACCTACAATGAGCAGTTCTTC.

The CDR3 nucleotides read TGTGCCAGCAGCGTAGGGGTGGGACTAGCTTTCACAGATACGCAGTATTTT. As protein: CASSVGVGLAFTDTQYF. This chain links TRBV9 with TRBJ2-3, with 9 bases identical to TRBD2. Germline lookup yields CDR1 SGDLS and CDR2 YYNGEE. With 0 bases clipped from V and 2 bases from J, the junction kept 7 bases outside the gene matches. The CDR3 runs to 17 residues.

The chain employs TRBV29-1 and TRBJ2-2; D is undetermined. The CDR3 has 14 residues. The germline V gene encodes CDR1 SQVTM and CDR2 ANQGSEA. V was shortened by 7 bases and J by 1 base, with 13 bases between the two germline ends. The CDR3 loop reads CSAMTTRNTGELFF. The CDR3 DNA reads as TGCAGCGCTATGACAACCAGGAACACCGGGGAGCTGTTTTTT.

V is TRBV7-3 and J is TRBJ2-1, with 10 bases aligning to TRBD2. Trimming at V came to 3 bases and at J to 9 bases, leaving 8 bases not matched to a gene. This CDR3 contains 15 residues. The germline CDR1 and CDR2 sequences are SGHTA and FQGTGA. In nucleotides, the CDR3 is TGTGCCAGCAGCTTGACTAGCGGGCCTACGGGTGAGCAGTTCTTC. Its translation is CASSLTSGPTGEQFF.

The chain uses TRBV5-5 and TRBJ1-1; no clear D. V was clipped by 1 base and J by 6 bases, with 13 bases between them. The CDR3 consists of 14 residues. Per the germline V gene, CDR1 is SGHKS and CDR2 is YYEKEE (reference sequence). This CDR3 is CASSLILPGAEAFF. The CDR3 nucleotides read TGTGCCAGCAGCTTGATACTGCCGGGAGCTGAAGCTTTCTTT.

The V call is TRBV25-1, the J call TRBJ2-3; D is unclear. Germline CDR1 and CDR2: MGHDK and SYGVNS. Trimming left V 3 bases short and J 6 bases short, with 13 bases between. The CDR3 loop spans 14 amino acids. Here the CDR3 reads CASSDLGAYDTQYF. The CDR3 nucleotides read TGTGCCAGCAGTGACTTGGGCGCGTACGATACGCAGTATTTT.

The chain carries TRBV14 and TRBJ1-1, with D possibly matching TRBD1 (5 bases). This CDR3 is 16 amino acids long. Germline-derived CDR1 and CDR2 are SGHDN and FVKESK. Trimming removed 1 base at V and 1 base at J, with 13 bases between. The CDR3 region has the DNA TGTGCCAGCAGCCAAGGATTGGGGCAGGGGAACACTGAAGCTTTCTTT. Translation: CASSQGLGQGNTEAFF.

The rearrangement uses TRBV13 and TRBJ1-2, with a possible D match to TRBD1 (5 bases). V was trimmed by 5 bases and J by 7 bases, leaving 17 bases between them. The germline V gene has CDR1 PRHDT and CDR2 FYEKMQ (reference sequence). The CDR3 is 14 amino acids. CDR3: CASSPRAGTGGYTF. CDR3 bases: TGTGCCAGCAGCCCCCGGGCTGGAACAGGTGGCTACACCTTC.

This sequence joins TRBV6-5 and TRBJ1-1, with 10 nucleotides matching TRBD1. The V segment lost 6 bases and the J segment 4 bases; nucleotides outside the gene matches: 8. Looked up from germline, CDR1 is MNHEY and CDR2 is SVGAGI. The CDR3 has 15 residues. CDR3 DNA sequence: TGTGCCAGCAGGGGCCGACAGGGGGCGAGCACTGAAGCTTTCTTT. Translating it yields CASRGRQGASTEAFF.

V usage is TRBV28 and J usage is TRBJ2-1; the match to TRBD2 covers 10 bases. This CDR3 is built from 15 residues. The germline V gene has CDR1 MDHEN and CDR2 SYDVKM. Unmatched junction bases numbered 1, after V lost 3 bases and J lost 2 bases. Here the CDR3 DNA reads TGTGCCAGCAGTTTCGGACTAGCGGCCTACAATGAGCAGTTCTTC. It translates to CASSFGLAAYNEQFF.

The chain couples TRBV7-9 to TRBJ2-7, with unresolved D. Deletions cut 5 bases from V and 4 bases from J, with 12 bases between. There are 13 residues in the CDR3. Germline V CDR1 and CDR2: SEHNR, FQNEAQ (reference sequence). In nucleotides, the CDR3 is TGTGCCAGCAGCCTATCCGACGGTTACGAGCAGTACGTC. Protein product: CASSLSDGYEQYV.

This chain connects TRBV6-6 to TRBJ1-2, with 7 bases fitting TRBD1. Germline lookup yields CDR1 MNHNY and CDR2 SVGAGI (reference sequence). Losses at the gene ends were 7 bases for V and 5 bases for J; bases not matched to a gene: 7. The CDR3 contains 13 residues. The CDR3 DNA is TGTGCCAGCAAACGGGACAGCTTGTATGGCTACACCTTC. Translation gives CASKRDSLYGYTF.

The rearrangement uses TRBV5-1 and TRBJ2-3, with D hard to call. Trimming removed 0 bases from V and 4 bases from J, with 9 bases in between. The V gene's germline CDR1 is SGHRS and CDR2 YFSETQ. The CDR3 runs to 14 residues. CDR3 nucleotide sequence: TGCGCCAGCAGCTTGGGTGCCCCGGCAGATACGCAGTATTTT. Translation gives CASSLGAPADTQYF.

The V gene is TRBV5-5, the J gene TRBJ1-3, with D perhaps TRBD1 (5 bases). V was shortened by 0 bases and J by 0 bases, with 13 bases between the two germline ends. CDR1 SGHKS and CDR2 YYEKEE come from the germline V gene (reference sequence). The CDR3 is 17 residues long. CDR3 nucleotide sequence: TGTGCCAGCAGCTTGGGTATGCAGGGAGGCTCTGGAAACACCATATATTTT. Protein product: CASSLGMQGGSGNTIYF.

The gene calls are TRBV13 and TRBJ2-1, with 10 bases aligning to TRBD2. J was trimmed by 10 bases and V by 5 bases; bases with no gene match: 11. This CDR3 comprises 15 residues. Germline loops: CDR1 PRHDT, CDR2 FYEKMQ (reference sequence). The CDR3 DNA sequence: TGTGCCAGCAGCCCGAGAGCGGGAGGGGTGGGCGAGCAGTTCTTC. Its protein is CASSPRAGGVGEQFF.

The J gene is TRBJ1-1, the V gene TRBV28; TRBD1 might be the D (6 bases). CDR3 length: 14 residues. Germline V gene sequence: CDR1 MDHEN, CDR2 SYDVKM. Trimming shortened V by 10 bases and J by 0 bases, and 15 bases separated the two germline ends. CDR3 nucleotide sequence: TGTGCCACCCAGGGACACCTGATGAACACTGAAGCTTTCTTT. It translates to CATQGHLMNTEAFF.